The present T cell receptor (beta chain) was sequenced within a study of blood T cell repertoires in COVID-19. Followed longitudinally, the Seattle patients had been enrolled during active infection. J was trimmed by 4 bases and V by 6 bases; bases with no gene match: 8. The germline gives CDR1 MNHEY, CDR2 SVGAGI. This CDR3 contains 15 residues. In the original processing: Estimation of nucleated cell counts was performed using reference gene primer amplification. Sequenced by immunoSEQ multiplex PCR; TCRdb stores in-frame clones only, minus some. The DNA was the basis for D and trimming; V, J and clone size are from that table. The sample records under 250,000 clones, 86% being singletons.

The clonotype was recovered from a woman of 80 years or more with COVID-19, enrolled during active disease. What was sequenced was peripheral blood. The chain links TRBV6-5 to TRBJ2-7, with 11 bases that match TRBD2. The chain's CDR3 is CASRTGTSGDYEQYV. The CDR3 bases are TGTGCCAGCAGAACTGGGACTAGCGGTGATTACGAGCAGTACGTC.